This entry concerns a single T cell receptor beta chain. Its antigen remains unidentified. These data originate in a study of shared clonotypes between healthy human individuals. Study results and caveats: Though the depth was large, rarefaction showed that sorted-subset sequencing was incomplete. When naive CD4 clonotypes were compared across a few donors, around 5% were shared. Sampling covered nothing but blood. Tissue TCR repertoires likely differ from those found in blood.

Data came from immunoSEQ multiplex PCR; TCRdb stores just in-frame clones and leaves some out. The repertoire holds 2,500,000 or so clones, with approximately 90% as singletons. The length of the CDR3 is 18 residues. CDR1 and CDR2 (germline): MDHEN, SYDVKM. V gave up 5 bases and J gave up 11 bases; unmatched junction bases: 21. The clonotype comes from a man aged 18-30 years in good health. Some clones in this sample may be carry-over from other donors' samples. Source material: naive CD4+ T cells from PBMCs. Specified subset: CD45RA+ positively selected. This chain uses TRBV28 with TRBJ2-1; TRBD2 aligns across 10 bases. For the CDR3, the DNA is TGTGCCAGCAGTCCTTGGGACCCTAGCGGGAGCGAGGGGGGGAAGCAGTTCTTC. It yields the protein CASSPWDPSGSEGGKQFF.